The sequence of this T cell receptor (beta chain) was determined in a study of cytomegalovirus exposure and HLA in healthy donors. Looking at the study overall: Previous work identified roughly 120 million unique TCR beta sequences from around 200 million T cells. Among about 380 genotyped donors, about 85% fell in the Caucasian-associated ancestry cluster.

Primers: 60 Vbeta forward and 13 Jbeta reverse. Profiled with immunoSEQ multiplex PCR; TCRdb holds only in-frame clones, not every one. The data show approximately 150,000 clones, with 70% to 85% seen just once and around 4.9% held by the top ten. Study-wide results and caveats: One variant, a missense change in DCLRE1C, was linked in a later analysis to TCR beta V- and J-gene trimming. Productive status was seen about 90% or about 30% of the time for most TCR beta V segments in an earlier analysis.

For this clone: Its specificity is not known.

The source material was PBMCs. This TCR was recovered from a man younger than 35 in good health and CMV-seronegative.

The CDR3 region has the DNA TGTGCCAGCAGCTCCGCCAGGACAAACAAAAACACCATATATTTT. Its protein product is CASSSARTNKNTIYF. This chain joins TRBV7-9 and TRBJ1-3, with a tentative D call TRBD1 (5 bases). The CDR3 contains 15 residues. Per the germline V gene, CDR1 is SEHNR and CDR2 is FQNEAQ (reference sequence). With 4 bases removed from V and 6 bases from J, the gap between germline ends came to 16 bases.